This passage covers 21 T cell receptor beta chains from one sample sequenced in a study of blood T cell repertoires in COVID-19. Profiled with immunoSEQ multiplex PCR; TCRdb holds only in-frame clones, not every one. This sample has roughly 250,000 clones; 87% occur once, and the top ten carry about 6%. Sequenced: PBMCs or T cells enriched from blood (not recorded which). The origin of the receptors is a woman aged 30 to 39 with acute COVID-19.

This sequence joins TRBV6-8 and TRBJ2-7, with a possible D match to TRBD1 (5 bases). This CDR3 is 16 amino acids long. Germline loops: CDR1 MNHGY, CDR2 SAAAGT. V was pared by 4 bases and J by 2 bases, with 18 bases between. CDR3 nucleotide sequence: TGTGCCAGCAGTTGGCCCGTGGCGACAGAAACCTACGAGCAGTACTTC. This translates into CASSWPVATETYEQYF.

The chain is built from TRBV2 and TRBJ2-1; 12 bases map to TRBD2. CDR1 is SNHLY and CDR2 is FYNNEI in the germline V gene. V was clipped by 4 bases and J by 9 bases; unmatched bases: 7. The CDR3 length is 15 residues. The CDR3 sequence: CASSATSGGYSEQFF. For the CDR3, the DNA is TGTGCCAGCAGTGCCACTAGCGGGGGGTATTCTGAGCAGTTCTTC.

This clone was observed once. The CDR3 reads CSVVKAGEQYF. The CDR3 DNA reads TGCAGCGTTGTAAAGGCGGGTGAGCAGTACTTC. The chain recombines TRBV29-1 with TRBJ2-7, with a possible D match to TRBD2 (5 bases). V was pared by 4 bases and J by 7 bases, with 11 bases between. CDR3 length equals 11 residues. Germline loops: CDR1 SQVTM, CDR2 ANQGSEA.

The V gene is TRBV5-1, the J gene TRBJ2-5; the D gene is possibly TRBD2 (6 bases). The CDR3 is 16 amino acids. Deletions cut 6 bases from V and 0 bases from J, with 18 bases between. Looked up from germline, CDR1 is SGHRS and CDR2 is YFSETQ. The CDR3 sequence: CASNRRASKYQETQYF. CDR3 nucleotides: TGCGCCAGCAACCGGAGGGCGTCTAAGTACCAAGAGACCCAGTACTTC. Full variable domain (remainder filled in from reference TRBV5-1 and TRBJ2-5): KAGVTQTPRYLIKTRGQQVTLSCSPISGHRSVSWYQQTPGQGLQFLFEYFSETQRNKGNFPGRFSGRQFSNSRSEMNVSTLELGDSALYLCASNRRASKYQETQYFGPGTRLLVL.

The gene calls are TRBV5-1 and TRBJ2-2, with D tentatively TRBD2 (5 bases). Trimming took 2 bases from V and 1 from J, leaving 18 bases between them. The CDR3 is made up of 18 amino acids. Germline loops: CDR1 SGHRS, CDR2 YFSETQ. The CDR3 sequence is CASSFLVRGAQNTGELFF. CDR3 sequence (DNA): TGCGCCAGCAGCTTCCTCGTTCGGGGAGCCCAGAACACCGGGGAGCTGTTTTTT.

To note about this clone: The same CDR3 arises from other DNA sequences in this sample as well. This chain connects TRBV5-1 to TRBJ2-7, with 14 positions matching TRBD2. The V segment lost 4 bases and the J segment 3 bases; nucleotides outside the gene matches: 3. Germline V gene lookup returns CDR1 SGHRS and CDR2 YFSETQ. The CDR3 is made up of 15 amino acids. The CDR3 DNA sequence: TGCGCCAGCAGCCTGGGGACTAGCGGGAGCTACGAGCAGTACTTC. Amino acids: CASSLGTSGSYEQYF.

The chain joins TRBV5-4 to TRBJ1-1; D remains ambiguous. Germline V gene data show CDR1 as SGHNT and CDR2 as YYREEE (reference sequence). The CDR3 consists of 13 residues. V was cut by 3 bases and J by 3 bases, with 9 bases left in between. Here the CDR3 DNA reads TGTGCCAGCAGCTCTGACATGGACACTGAAGCTTTCTTT. Residues: CASSSDMDTEAFF.

The J gene is TRBJ1-2, the V gene TRBV10-3, with D hard to call. From germline, CDR1 is ENHRY and CDR2 SYGVKD. V lost 7 bases and J lost 4, with 10 bases in between. This CDR3 has 12 amino acids. The CDR3 DNA reads TGTGCCATCAACTCGGAGGGCTATGGCTACACCTTC. Its protein is CAINSEGYGYTF.

The rearrangement uses TRBV2 and TRBJ1-5, with a tentative D call TRBD1 (5 bases). The CDR3 extends over 12 amino acids. Germline V gene sequence: CDR1 SNHLY, CDR2 FYNNEI. V lost 1 base and J lost 12, with 10 bases in between. CDR3 amino acids: CASSEVGGGQHF. For the CDR3, the DNA is TGTGCCAGCAGTGAAGTGGGGGGAGGCCAGCATTTT.

The genes are TRBV10-3 and TRBJ1-5, with D maybe TRBD1 (5 bases). CDR3 length: 13 amino acids. V shed 6 bases and J shed 6 bases, with 12 bases lying between them. Germline V gene lookup returns CDR1 ENHRY and CDR2 SYGVKD. The CDR3: CAIRQGTAQPQHF. The CDR3 nucleotides read TGTGCCATCAGGCAGGGTACAGCTCAGCCCCAGCATTTT.

CDR3 DNA sequence: TGTGCCAGCAGCCGGGCAGGGAGCACAGATACGCAGTATTTT. This encodes CASSRAGSTDTQYF. The chain has TRBV5-6 and TRBJ2-3; a possible D gene is TRBD1 (5 bases). This CDR3 has 14 residues. V was cut by 4 bases and J by 0 bases, with 9 bases left in between. CDR1 and CDR2 from the germline V gene are SGHDT and YYEEEE.

V usage is TRBV2 and J usage is TRBJ2-7, with D possibly TRBD2 on 6 matching bases. The CDR3 loop spans 15 amino acids. V shed 6 bases and J shed 0 bases, with 15 bases lying between them. Germline V gene sequence: CDR1 SNHLY, CDR2 FYNNEI. CDR3 protein: CASRDSGTDSYEQYF. The CDR3 DNA reads TGTGCCAGCAGGGACTCCGGGACTGACTCCTACGAGCAGTACTTC.

V usage is TRBV28 and J usage is TRBJ2-7; D possibly corresponds to TRBD1 (6 bases). V was cut by 2 bases and J by 3 bases, with 11 bases left in between. Germline CDR1 MDHEN, CDR2 SYDVKM. The CDR3 spans 14 residues. CDR3 bases: TGTGCCAGCAGTTTAATCCAGGGGATCTACGAGCAGTACTTC. As protein: CASSLIQGIYEQYF.

The V call is TRBV30, the J call TRBJ2-7; possible D gene TRBD1, 6 bases. V gave up 0 bases and J gave up 2 bases, with 14 bases separating them. The CDR3 consists of 15 residues. Germline V gene sequence: CDR1 GTSNPN, CDR2 SVGIG (reference sequence). CDR3 protein: CAWSVGQGRPYEQYF. In nucleotides, the CDR3 is TGTGCCTGGAGTGTAGGGCAGGGGCGTCCCTACGAGCAGTACTTC.

The chain couples TRBV6-5 to TRBJ1-1, with 7 bases fitting TRBD1. V lost 5 bases and J lost 5; bases outside the gene matches: 5. Looked up from germline, CDR1 is MNHEY and CDR2 is SVGAGI. CDR3 size: 13 residues. The CDR3 region has the DNA TGTGCCAGCAGTACCACAGGGGATACTGAAGCTTTCTTT. It specifies CASSTTGDTEAFF.

The chain joins TRBV12-5 to TRBJ1-5, with no clear D. The CDR3 consists of 13 residues. Germline V gene sequence: CDR1 LGHNT, CDR2 FRNRAP. Trimming pared 2 bases from V and 6 bases from J, leaving 8 bases between. CDR3 loop: CASGLQGSQPQHF. The CDR3 nucleotides read TGTGCTAGTGGTTTGCAAGGGAGTCAGCCCCAGCATTTT.

As DNA, the CDR3 is TGTGCCAGCAGTAAAACACCGTGGGATACGCAGTATTTT. This gives the protein CASSKTPWDTQYF. The chain has TRBV28 and TRBJ2-3, with D uncertain. The germline V and J ends were trimmed by 5 bases and 6 bases, with 12 bases remaining between them. CDR1 and CDR2 (germline): MDHEN, SYDVKM. The CDR3 extends over 13 amino acids. Complete variable domain (other parts from reference TRBV28 and TRBJ2-3): DVKVTQSSRYLVKRTGEKVFLECVQDMDHENMFWYRQDPGLGLRLIYFSYDVKMKEKGDIPEGYSVSREKKERFSLILESASTNQTSMYLCASSKTPWDTQYFGPGTRLTVL.

The J gene is TRBJ1-6, the V gene TRBV12-1. TRBV12-1 is a pseudogene. The CDR3 is made up of 14 amino acids. The CDR3 DNA reads TGTGCCAGCTCACCGAGCTCCTATAATTCACCCCTCCACTTT. Its protein is CASSPSSYNSPLHF.

This sequence joins TRBV15 and TRBJ1-6, with D unresolved. This CDR3 is 12 amino acids long. Germline V gene data show CDR1 as LNHNV and CDR2 as YYDKDF (reference sequence). V was trimmed by 5 bases and J by 5 bases, leaving 4 bases between them. The CDR3, as DNA: TGTGCCACCAGCGACAATAATTCACCCCTCCACTTT. Amino acids: CATSDNNSPLHF.

The chain carries TRBV7-2 and TRBJ2-5, with 8 positions matching TRBD1. CDR1 and CDR2 (germline): SGHTA, FQGNSA. Trimming took 6 bases from V and 1 from J; bases not matched to a gene: 7. CDR3 size: 15 residues. CDR3 sequence (DNA): TGTGCCAGCAGTCCTGGGACAGGACCCCAAGAGACCCAGTACTTC. Protein sequence: CASSPGTGPQETQYF.

This chain's CDR3 is CASSLAGTGAEKLFF. The DNA for the CDR3 is TGTGCCAGCAGCTTAGCCGGGACAGGAGCCGAAAAACTGTTTTTT. The rearrangement joins TRBV7-8 to TRBJ1-4; 8 bases align to TRBD1. The CDR3 contains 15 residues. The ends lost 0 bases at V and 8 bases at J; junction bases unmatched: 5. Germline values: CDR1 SGHVS, CDR2 FQNEAQ.